The present TCR beta chain was sequenced within a study of T cell responses to AZD1222 COVID-19 vaccine. Germline assignment: CDR1 LGHDT and CDR2 YNNKEL (reference sequence). V lost 1 base and J 3 bases, leaving 15 bases between the germline ends. The CDR3 loop spans 16 amino acids. Here immunoSEQ multiplex PCR was the method, and the copy in TCRdb shows in-frame clones only, minus some. In the table there are 95,000 to 150,000 clones, around 89% of which are singletons. This clonotype was sampled from an adult in good health. This specimen consisted of peripheral blood, obtained on day 0 of AZD1222 vaccination. The chain combines TRBV3-1 (or the pseudogene TRBV3-2) with TRBJ1-1; D is perhaps TRBD1 (5 bases). In DNA form, the CDR3 reads TGTGCCAGCAGCCAAGTCGGGGCGGCCAGGTACACTGAAGCTTTCTTT. Amino acids: CASSQVGAARYTEAFF.